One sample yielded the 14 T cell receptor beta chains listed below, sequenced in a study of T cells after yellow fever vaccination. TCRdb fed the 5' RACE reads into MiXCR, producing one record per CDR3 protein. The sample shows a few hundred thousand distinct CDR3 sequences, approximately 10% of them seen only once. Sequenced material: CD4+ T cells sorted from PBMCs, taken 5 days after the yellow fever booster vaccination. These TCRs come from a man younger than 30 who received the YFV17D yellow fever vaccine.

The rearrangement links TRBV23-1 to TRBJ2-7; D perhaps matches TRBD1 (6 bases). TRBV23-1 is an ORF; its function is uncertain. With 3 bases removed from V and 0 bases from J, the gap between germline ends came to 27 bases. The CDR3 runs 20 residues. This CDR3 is CASSQSTGTRIQFTSYEQYV. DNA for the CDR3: TGCGCCAGCAGTCAGTCCACCGGGACACGGATTCAATTTACCTCCTACGAGCAGTACGTC.

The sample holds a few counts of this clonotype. The chain's CDR3 is CASSPGPQGQPQHF. The CDR3, as DNA: TGTGCCAGCAGCCCCGGGCCACAGGGTCAGCCCCAGCATTTT. The chain couples TRBV3-1 to TRBJ1-5; D possibly corresponds to TRBD1 (6 bases). Germline lookup yields CDR1 LGHDT and CDR2 YNNKEL (reference sequence). This CDR3 is 14 amino acids long. Deletions cut 4 bases from V and 6 bases from J, with 13 bases between.

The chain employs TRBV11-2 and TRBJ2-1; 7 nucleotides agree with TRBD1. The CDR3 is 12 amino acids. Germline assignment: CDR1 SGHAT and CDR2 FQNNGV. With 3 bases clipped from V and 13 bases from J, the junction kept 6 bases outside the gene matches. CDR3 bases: TGTGCCAGCAGCTTCGGGACAGACTCTCAGTTCTTC. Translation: CASSFGTDSQFF.

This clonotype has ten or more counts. The CDR3 is CASMRPGGGHSTDTQYF. The CDR3 DNA reads TGTGCCAGCATGAGGCCCGGGGGGGGCCATAGCACAGATACGCAGTATTTT. This sequence joins TRBV6-5 and TRBJ2-3; TRBD2 matches 8 bases. V lost 7 bases, J lost 0 bases, and 12 bases stayed unmatched. CDR3 length equals 17 residues. Germline lookup yields CDR1 MNHEY and CDR2 SVGAGI.

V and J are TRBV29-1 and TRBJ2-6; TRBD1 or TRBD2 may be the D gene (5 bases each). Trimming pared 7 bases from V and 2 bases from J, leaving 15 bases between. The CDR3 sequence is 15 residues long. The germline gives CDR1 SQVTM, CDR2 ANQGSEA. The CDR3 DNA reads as TGCAGCGCTGGGACCATTACTCCTGGGGCCAACGTCCTGACTTTC. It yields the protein CSAGTITPGANVLTF.

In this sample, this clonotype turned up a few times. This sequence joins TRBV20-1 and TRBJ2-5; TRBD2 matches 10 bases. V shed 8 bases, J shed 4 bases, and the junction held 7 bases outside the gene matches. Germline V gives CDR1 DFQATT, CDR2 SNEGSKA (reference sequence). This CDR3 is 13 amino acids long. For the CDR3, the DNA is TGCAGTTTCCCGCTAGCGGGGGCAGAGACCCAGTACTTC. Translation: CSFPLAGAETQYF.

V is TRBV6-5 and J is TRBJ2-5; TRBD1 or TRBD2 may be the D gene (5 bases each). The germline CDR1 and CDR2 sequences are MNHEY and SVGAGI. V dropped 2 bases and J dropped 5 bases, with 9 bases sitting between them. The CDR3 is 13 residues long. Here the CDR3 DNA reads TGTGCCAGCAGTTACATGGGGACGGAGACCCAGTACTTC. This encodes CASSYMGTETQYF.

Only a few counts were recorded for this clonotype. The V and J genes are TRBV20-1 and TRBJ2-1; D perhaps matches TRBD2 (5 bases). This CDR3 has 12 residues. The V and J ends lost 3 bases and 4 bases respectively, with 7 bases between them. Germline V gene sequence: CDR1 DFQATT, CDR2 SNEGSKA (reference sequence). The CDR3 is CSARRVYNEQFF. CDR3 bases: TGCAGTGCTAGGCGGGTGTACAATGAGCAGTTCTTC.

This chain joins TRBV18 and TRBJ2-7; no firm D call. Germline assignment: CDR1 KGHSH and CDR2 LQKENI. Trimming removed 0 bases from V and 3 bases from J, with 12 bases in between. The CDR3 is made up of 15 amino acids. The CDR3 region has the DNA TGTGCCAGCTCACCACCTTCAGGATGGATCTACGAGCAGTACTTC. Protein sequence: CASSPPSGWIYEQYF.

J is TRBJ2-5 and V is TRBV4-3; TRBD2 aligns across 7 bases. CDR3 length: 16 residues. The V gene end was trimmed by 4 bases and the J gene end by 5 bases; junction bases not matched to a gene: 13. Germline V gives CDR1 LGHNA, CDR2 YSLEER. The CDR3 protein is CASSPRASGGGETQYF. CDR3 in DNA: TGCGCCAGCAGCCCTCGGGCTAGCGGTGGTGGGGAGACCCAGTACTTC.

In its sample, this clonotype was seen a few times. The chain's CDR3 is CASSLVGVVYSPLHF. CDR3 nucleotides: TGTGCCAGCAGCTTAGTCGGGGTCGTGTATTCACCCCTCCACTTT. The rearrangement joins TRBV7-2 to TRBJ1-6; D gene ambiguous. Trimming took 1 base from V and 8 from J, leaving 12 bases between them. The CDR3 is 15 amino acids. The germline CDR1 and CDR2 sequences are SGHTA and FQGNSA.

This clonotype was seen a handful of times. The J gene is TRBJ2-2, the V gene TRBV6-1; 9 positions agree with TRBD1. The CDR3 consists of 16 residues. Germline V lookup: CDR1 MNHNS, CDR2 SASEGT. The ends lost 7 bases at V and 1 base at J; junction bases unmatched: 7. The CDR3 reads CASTPRQGGNTGELFF. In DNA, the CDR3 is TGTGCCAGCACCCCGCGACAGGGGGGGAACACCGGGGAGCTGTTTTTT.

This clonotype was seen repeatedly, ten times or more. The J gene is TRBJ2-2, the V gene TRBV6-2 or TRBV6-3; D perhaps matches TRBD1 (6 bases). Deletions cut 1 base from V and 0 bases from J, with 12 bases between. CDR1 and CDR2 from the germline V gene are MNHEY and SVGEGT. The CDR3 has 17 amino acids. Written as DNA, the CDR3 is TGTGCCAGCAGTTACTTCCCGACAGGATCGAACACCGGGGAGCTGTTTTTT. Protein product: CASSYFPTGSNTGELFF.

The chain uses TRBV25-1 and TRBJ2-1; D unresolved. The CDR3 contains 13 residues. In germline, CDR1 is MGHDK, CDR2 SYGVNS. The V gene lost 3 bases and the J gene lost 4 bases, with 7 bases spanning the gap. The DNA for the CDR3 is TGTGCCAGCAGTGAGCGGCCATACAATGAGCAGTTCTTC. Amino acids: CASSERPYNEQFF.